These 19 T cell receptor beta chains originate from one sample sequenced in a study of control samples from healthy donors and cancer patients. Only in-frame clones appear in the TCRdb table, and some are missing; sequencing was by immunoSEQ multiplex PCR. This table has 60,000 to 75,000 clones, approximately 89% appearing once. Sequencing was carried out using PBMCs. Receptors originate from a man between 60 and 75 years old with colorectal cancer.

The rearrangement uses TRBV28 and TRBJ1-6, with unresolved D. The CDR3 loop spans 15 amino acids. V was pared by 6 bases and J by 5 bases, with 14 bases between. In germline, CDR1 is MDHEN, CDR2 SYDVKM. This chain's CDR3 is CASSPASGNNSPLHF. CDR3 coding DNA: TGTGCCAGCAGCCCAGCCAGCGGGAATAATTCACCCCTCCACTTT.

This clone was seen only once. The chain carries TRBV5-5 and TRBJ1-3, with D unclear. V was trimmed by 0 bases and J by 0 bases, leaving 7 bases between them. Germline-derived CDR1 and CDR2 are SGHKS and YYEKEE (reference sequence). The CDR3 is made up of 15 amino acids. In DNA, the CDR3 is TGTGCCAGCAGCTTGGCAGCAAGCTCTGGAAACACCATATATTTT. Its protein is CASSLAASSGNTIYF.

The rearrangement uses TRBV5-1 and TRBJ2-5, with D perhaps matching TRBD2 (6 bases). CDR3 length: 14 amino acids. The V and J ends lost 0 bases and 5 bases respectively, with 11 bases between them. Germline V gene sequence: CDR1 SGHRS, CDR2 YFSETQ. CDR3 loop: CASSLGGGRETQYF. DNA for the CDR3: TGCGCCAGCAGCTTGGGGGGAGGTCGGGAGACCCAGTACTTC.

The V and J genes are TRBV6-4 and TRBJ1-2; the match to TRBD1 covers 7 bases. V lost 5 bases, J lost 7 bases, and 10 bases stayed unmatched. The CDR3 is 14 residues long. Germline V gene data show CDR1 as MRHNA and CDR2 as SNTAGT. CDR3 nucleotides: TGTGCCAGCAGTCAGCAGGGGGAGAGAGGTGGCTACACCTTC. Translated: CASSQQGERGGYTF.

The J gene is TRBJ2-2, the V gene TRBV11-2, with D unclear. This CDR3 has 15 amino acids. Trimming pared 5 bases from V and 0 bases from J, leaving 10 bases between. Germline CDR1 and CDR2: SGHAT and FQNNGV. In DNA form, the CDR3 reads TGTGCCAGCAGCCCCCCAGCTCCGAACACCGGGGAGCTGTTTTTT. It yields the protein CASSPPAPNTGELFF.

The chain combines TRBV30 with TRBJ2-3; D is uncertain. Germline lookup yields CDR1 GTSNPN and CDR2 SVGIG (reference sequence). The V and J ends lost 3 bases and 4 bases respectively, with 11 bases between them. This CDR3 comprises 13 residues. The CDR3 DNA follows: TGTGCCTGGAGGGGCCCCCCGGCAGATACGCAGTATTTT. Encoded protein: CAWRGPPADTQYF.

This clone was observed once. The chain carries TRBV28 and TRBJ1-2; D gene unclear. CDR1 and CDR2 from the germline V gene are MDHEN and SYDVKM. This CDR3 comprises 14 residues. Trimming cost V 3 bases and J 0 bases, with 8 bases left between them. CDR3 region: CASSLNGANYGYTF. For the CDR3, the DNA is TGTGCCAGCAGTTTGAACGGAGCTAACTATGGCTACACCTTC.

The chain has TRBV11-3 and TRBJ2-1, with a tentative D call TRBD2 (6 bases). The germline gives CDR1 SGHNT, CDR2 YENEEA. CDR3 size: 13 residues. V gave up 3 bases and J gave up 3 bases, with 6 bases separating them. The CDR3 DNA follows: TGTGCCAGCAGCTTGGGACTCTACAATGAGCAGTTCTTC. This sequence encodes CASSLGLYNEQFF.

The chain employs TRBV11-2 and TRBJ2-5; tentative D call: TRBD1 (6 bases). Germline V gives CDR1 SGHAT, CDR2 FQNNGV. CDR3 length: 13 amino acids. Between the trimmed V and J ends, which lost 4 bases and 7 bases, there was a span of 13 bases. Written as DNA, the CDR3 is TGTGCCAGCAGCTCGGACAGATTTTGGACCCAGTACTTC. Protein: CASSSDRFWTQYF.

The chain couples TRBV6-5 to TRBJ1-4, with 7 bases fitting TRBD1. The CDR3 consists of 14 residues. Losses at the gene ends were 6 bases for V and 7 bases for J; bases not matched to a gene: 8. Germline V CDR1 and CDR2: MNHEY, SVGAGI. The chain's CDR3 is CASRPTGMGEKLFF. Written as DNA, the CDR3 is TGTGCCAGCAGGCCGACAGGGATGGGTGAAAAACTGTTTTTT.

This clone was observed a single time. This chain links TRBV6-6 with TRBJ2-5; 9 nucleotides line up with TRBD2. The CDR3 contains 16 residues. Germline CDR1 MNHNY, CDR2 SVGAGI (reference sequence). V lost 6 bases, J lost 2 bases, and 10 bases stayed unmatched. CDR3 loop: CASSLGLARGQETQYF. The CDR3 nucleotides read TGTGCCAGCAGCCTCGGACTAGCGAGGGGGCAAGAGACCCAGTACTTC.

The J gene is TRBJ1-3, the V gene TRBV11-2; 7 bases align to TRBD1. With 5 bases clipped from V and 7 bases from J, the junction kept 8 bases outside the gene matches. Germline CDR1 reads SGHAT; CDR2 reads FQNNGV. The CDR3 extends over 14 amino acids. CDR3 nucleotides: TGTGCCAGCAGCGCGGGAGGGGGCGGGAACACCATATATTTT. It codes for CASSAGGGGNTIYF.

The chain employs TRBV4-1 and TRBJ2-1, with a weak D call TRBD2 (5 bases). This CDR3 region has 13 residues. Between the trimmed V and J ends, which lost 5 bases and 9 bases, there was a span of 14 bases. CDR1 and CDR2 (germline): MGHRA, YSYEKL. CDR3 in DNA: TGCGCCAGCAGCGGCTTGGCGCGGGTTGAGCAGTTCTTC. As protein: CASSGLARVEQFF.

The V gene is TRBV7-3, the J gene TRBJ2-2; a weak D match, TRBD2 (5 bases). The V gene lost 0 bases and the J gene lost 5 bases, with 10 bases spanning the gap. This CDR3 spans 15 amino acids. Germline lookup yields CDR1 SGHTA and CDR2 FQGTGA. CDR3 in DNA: TGTGCCAGCAGCTTAACGGTGACGGGAACCGGGGAGCTGTTTTTT. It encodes CASSLTVTGTGELFF.

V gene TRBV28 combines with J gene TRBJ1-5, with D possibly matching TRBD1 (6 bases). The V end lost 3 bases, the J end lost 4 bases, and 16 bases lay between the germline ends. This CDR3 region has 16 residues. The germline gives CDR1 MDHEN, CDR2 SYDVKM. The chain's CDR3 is CASSFGGLFRNQPQHF. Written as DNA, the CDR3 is TGTGCCAGCAGTTTCGGGGGCCTTTTTCGTAATCAGCCCCAGCATTTT.

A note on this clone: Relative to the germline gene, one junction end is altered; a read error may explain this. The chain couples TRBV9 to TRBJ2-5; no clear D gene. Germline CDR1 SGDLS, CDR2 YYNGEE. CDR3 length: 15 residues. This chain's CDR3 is CASSVASGTQGTQYF. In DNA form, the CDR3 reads TGTGCCAGCAGCGTAGCTTCTGGCACGCAAGGGACCCAGTACTTC.

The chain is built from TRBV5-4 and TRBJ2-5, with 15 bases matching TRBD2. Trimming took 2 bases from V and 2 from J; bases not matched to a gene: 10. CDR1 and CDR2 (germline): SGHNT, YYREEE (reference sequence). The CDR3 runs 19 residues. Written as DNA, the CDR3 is TGTGCCAGCAGCTTCCGGACTAGCGGGGGGGGAACCGAGCAAGAGACCCAGTACTTC. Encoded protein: CASSFRTSGGGTEQETQYF.

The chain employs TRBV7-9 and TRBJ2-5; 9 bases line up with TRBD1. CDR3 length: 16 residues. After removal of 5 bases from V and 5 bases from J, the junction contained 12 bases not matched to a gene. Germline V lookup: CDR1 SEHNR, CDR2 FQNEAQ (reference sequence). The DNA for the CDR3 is TGTGCCAGCAGCACCCAGAACAGGGGGCATGGTGAGACCCAGTACTTC. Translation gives CASSTQNRGHGETQYF.

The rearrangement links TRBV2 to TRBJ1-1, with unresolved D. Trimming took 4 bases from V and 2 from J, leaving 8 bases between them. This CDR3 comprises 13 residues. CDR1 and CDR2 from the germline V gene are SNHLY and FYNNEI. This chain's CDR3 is CASSAAVNTEAFF. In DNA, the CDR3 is TGTGCCAGCAGTGCTGCAGTTAACACTGAAGCTTTCTTT.